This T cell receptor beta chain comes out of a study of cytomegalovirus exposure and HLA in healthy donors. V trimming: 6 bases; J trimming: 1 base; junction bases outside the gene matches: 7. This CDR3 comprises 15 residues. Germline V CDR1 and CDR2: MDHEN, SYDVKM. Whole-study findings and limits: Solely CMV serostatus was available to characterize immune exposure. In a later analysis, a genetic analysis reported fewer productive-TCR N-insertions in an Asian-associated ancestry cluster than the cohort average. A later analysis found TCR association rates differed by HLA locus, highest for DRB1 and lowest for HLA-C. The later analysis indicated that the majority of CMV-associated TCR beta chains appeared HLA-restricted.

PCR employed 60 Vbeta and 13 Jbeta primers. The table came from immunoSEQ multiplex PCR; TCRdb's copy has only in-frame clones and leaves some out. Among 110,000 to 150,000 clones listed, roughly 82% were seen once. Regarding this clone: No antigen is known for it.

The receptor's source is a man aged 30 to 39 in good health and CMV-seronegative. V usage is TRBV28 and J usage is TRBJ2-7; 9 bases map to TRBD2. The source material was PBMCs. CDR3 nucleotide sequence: TGTGCCAGCAGCGCGCCGACTAGCGGTTCCTACGAGCAGTACTTC. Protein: CASSAPTSGSYEQYF. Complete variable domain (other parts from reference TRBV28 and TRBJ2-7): DVKVTQSSRYLVKRTGEKVFLECVQDMDHENMFWYRQDPGLGLRLIYFSYDVKMKEKGDIPEGYSVSREKKERFSLILESASTNQTSMYLCASSAPTSGSYEQYFGPGTRLTVT.